The clone carrying this TCR beta chain was picked up a small number of times. These data originate in a study of metastatic and nonmetastatic thyroid tumors. Across the study: Repertoire data that came from the blood and tumor or nodule tissue of malignant and benign thyroid patients were compared.

This CDR3 contains 20 residues. Germline CDR1 and CDR2: SGHTA and FQGTGA. Trimming stripped 1 base from V and 0 bases from J, with 19 bases between. TCRdb called clones again from the PCR reads with MiXCR. The data hold roughly 14,000 clones, with roughly 3.5% observed a single time. Ahead of thyroid surgery, no patient had received treatment of any kind. The sample taken for sequencing was tumor tissue. This sequence originates from a female donor with papillary thyroid cancer or a benign thyroid nodule (not recorded which). Some clones in this sample may be carry-over from other donors' samples. The chain has TRBV7-3 and TRBJ1-6; tentatively, D is TRBD1 (6 bases). This chain's CDR3 is CASSLIRRDTGFSYNSPLHF. The CDR3 DNA is TGTGCCAGCAGCTTAATTCGCCGGGACACCGGATTCTCCTATAATTCACCCCTCCACTTT.